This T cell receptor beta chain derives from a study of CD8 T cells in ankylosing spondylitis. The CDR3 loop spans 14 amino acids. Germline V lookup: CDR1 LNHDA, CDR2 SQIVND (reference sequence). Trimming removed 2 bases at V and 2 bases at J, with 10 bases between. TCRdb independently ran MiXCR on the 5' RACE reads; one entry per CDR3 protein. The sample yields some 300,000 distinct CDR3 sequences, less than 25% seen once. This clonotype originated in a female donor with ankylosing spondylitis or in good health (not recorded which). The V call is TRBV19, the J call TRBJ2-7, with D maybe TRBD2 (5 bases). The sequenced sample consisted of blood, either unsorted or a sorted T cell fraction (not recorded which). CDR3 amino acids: CASSISAATYEQYF. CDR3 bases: TGTGCCAGTAGTATATCAGCGGCAACCTACGAGCAGTACTTC.